The sequence of this T cell receptor beta chain was determined in a study of preoperative IRX-2 immunotherapy in early breast cancer. Treatment noted: preoperative locoregional IRX-2 cytokine immunotherapy. Samples came from a phase Ib trial of preoperative locoregional IRX-2 cytokine immunotherapy. This clone has a handful of counts. V lost 0 bases and J lost 8, with 23 bases in between. The CDR3 is made up of 18 amino acids. Looked up from germline, CDR1 is LGHNT and CDR2 is FRNRAP. The protocol was immunoSEQ multiplex PCR, while the TCRdb copy is restricted to in-frame clones and leaves out a portion. The repertoire holds tens of thousands of clones, with roughly nine tenths as singletons.

This material consisted of tumor tissue, taken after IRX-2 immunotherapy. The chain links TRBV12-5 to TRBJ2-1; TRBD2 might be the D (5 bases). The TCR sequence derives from a human donor with breast cancer. The CDR3 here is CASGLVRDGRITSDEQFF. CDR3 bases: TGTGCTAGTGGTTTGGTACGGGATGGGAGAATAACGTCGGATGAGCAGTTCTTC.